These T cell receptor beta chains were read from a single sample in a study of T cells after yellow fever vaccination. Using its own MiXCR run on the 5' RACE reads, TCRdb lists one record per CDR3 protein. The table shows roughly 120,000 distinct CDR3 sequences, with 7.4% occurring only once. The sequencing used CD4+ T cells sorted from PBMCs, collected 9 to 11 days after the first yellow fever vaccination. Receptors were obtained from a man younger than 30 who received the YFV17D yellow fever vaccine. CDR3s include the opening cysteine and the closing phenylalanine or tryptophan. D genes are given only for firm matches. Part of the rows lack a size; the others show once, few, many or a class for expanded clones.

CDR3 length	clone size	J gene	V gene	D gene	CDR3 DNA	CDR3 protein
17	many	TRBJ2-5	TRBV3-1	TRBD2	TGTGCCAGCAGCCAAGCAGGAAGCGGGGGGGCCCAAGAGACCCAGTACTTC	CASSQAGSGGAQETQYF
12	many	TRBJ2-1	TRBV7-9	.	TGTGCCAGCAGCCGCGAACTGGATGAGCAGTTCTTC	CASSRELDEQFF
16	many	TRBJ1-2	TRBV7-9	TRBD1	TGTGCCAGCAGCTCCCCGTGGACAGGGGCTATCTATGGCTACACCTTC	CASSSPWTGAIYGYTF
15	many	TRBJ2-1	TRBV28	.	TGTGCCAGCAGTTTCTCGCTGGCCCTTTACAATGAGCAGTTCTTC	CASSFSLALYNEQFF
12	many	TRBJ1-4	TRBV5-1	.	TGCGCCAGCAGCTTGGATTTTGAAAAACTGTTTTTT	CASSLDFEKLFF
13	many	TRBJ1-1	TRBV6-5	.	TGTGCCAGCAATTTAGGGGTGGGCACTGAAGCTTTCTTT	CASNLGVGTEAFF
17	many	TRBJ2-1	TRBV7-3	.	TGTGCCAGCAGCCCCAACCGGGACTCCGGTGGAAGAGGGGAGCAGTTCTTC	CASSPNRDSGGRGEQFF
15	many	TRBJ2-1	TRBV7-3	.	TGTGCCAGCAGCTTGGACCTGAGCTCCTACAATGAGCAGTTCTTC	CASSLDLSSYNEQFF
14	.	TRBJ2-1	TRBV20-1	.	TGCAGTGCATCCTACAGGGAGGGTTTGAATGAGCAGTTCTTC	CSASYREGLNEQFF
17	many	TRBJ1-3	TRBV4-3	.	TGCGCCAGCAGCCCGAAGGTGGGCGTAAGCTCTGGAAACACCATATATTTT	CASSPKVGVSSGNTIYF
14	many	TRBJ1-1	TRBV7-2	TRBD1	TGTGCCAGCAGCAGACAGGGTAGTGGCACTGAAGCTTTCTTT	CASSRQGSGTEAFF
15	many	TRBJ1-2	TRBV4-3	TRBD1	TGCGCCAGCAGCCAAGATCAGGGACAGCCTACGAGCTACACCTTC	CASSQDQGQPTSYTF
15	few	TRBJ2-5	TRBV7-2	TRBD2	TGTGCCAGCAGCTCTACTAGCGGGGGCGGGGAGACCCAGTACTTC	CASSSTSGGGETQYF
16	many	TRBJ2-3	TRBV25-1	.	TGTGCCAGCAGTGGCGGGGGCGCCGCTTTCACAGATACGCAGTATTTT	CASSGGGAAFTDTQYF
16	many	TRBJ2-1	TRBV5-1	TRBD1	TGCGCCAGCAGCTTAAGGTTAGAGGGGGCATACAATGAGCAGTTCTTC	CASSLRLEGAYNEQFF
15	.	TRBJ1-2	TRBV6-5	TRBD1	TGTGCCAGCAGTTGGGACAGGGCTGGGATCTATGGCTACACCTTC	CASSWDRAGIYGYTF
13	many	TRBJ1-2	TRBV7-2	.	TGTGCCAGCAGCTTTAATTTTAACTATGGCTACACCTTC	CASSFNFNYGYTF
19	few	TRBJ2-2	TRBV12-3/TRBV12-4	TRBD2	TGTGCCAGCAGTTATAATCCGGGACTAGCGGGGGGGAACACCGGGGAGCTGTTTTTT	CASSYNPGLAGGNTGELFF
17	.	TRBJ2-3	TRBV5-5	.	TGTGCCAGCAGCCGATCCATGGCGGAGGGTCGAGCAGATACGCAGTATTTT	CASSRSMAEGRADTQYF
16	.	TRBJ2-7	TRBV5-8	.	TGTGCCAGCAGCACCGGTCCCCAGAGTAATACCTACGAGCAGTACTTC	CASSTGPQSNTYEQYF
15	many	TRBJ1-6	TRBV27	.	TGTGCCAGCAGCCTTCAGGGGTTTCGTAATTCACCCCTCCACTTT	CASSLQGFRNSPLHF
15	many	TRBJ1-1	TRBV20-1	.	TGCAGTGCTTGCTGGGTGCGAGGGGACGTCGTTGAAGCTTTCTTT	CSACWVRGDVVEAFF
16	many	TRBJ2-3	TRBV6-2/TRBV6-3	.	TGTGCCAGCAGTCGCCCCCGGGACACAATCACAGATACGCAGTATTTT	CASSRPRDTITDTQYF
16	many	TRBJ2-2	TRBV5-6	TRBD1	TGTGCCAGCAGCCCCTCCGGGGCAGGGGGCACCGGGGAGCTGTTTTTT	CASSPSGAGGTGELFF
15	many	TRBJ1-2	TRBV7-9	TRBD1	TGTGCCAGCAGCTACGGACAGGGGATTGACTATGGCTACACCTTC	CASSYGQGIDYGYTF
17	.	TRBJ2-3	TRBV25-1	.	TGTGCCAGCAGTGAATATATCACTGGTGGGTTCACAGATACGCAGTATTTT	CASSEYITGGFTDTQYF
18	many	TRBJ2-5	TRBV4-1	TRBD2	TGCGCCAGCAGCCAAGAACGGATTAGCGGGGGGGCTGGAGAGACCCAGTACTTC	CASSQERISGGAGETQYF
15	few	TRBJ2-5	TRBV7-3	TRBD1	TGTGCCAGCAGCGATCGGACAGGTGCCTCGGAGACCCAGTACTTC	CASSDRTGASETQYF
15	many	TRBJ2-5	TRBV5-4	TRBD2	TGTGCCAGCAGCCGAAATAGCGGGAGCCAAGAGACCCAGTACTTC	CASSRNSGSQETQYF
16	.	TRBJ1-5	TRBV4-1	TRBD1	TGCGCCAGCAACCAGCCGGGACAGGGGCCGAATCAGCCCCAGCATTTT	CASNQPGQGPNQPQHF
14	many	TRBJ1-1	TRBV6-5	.	TGTGCCAGCAGTTACTCGAGTATTGGGAATTCGGCTTTCTTT	CASSYSSIGNSAFF
13	many	TRBJ2-1	TRBV11-2	.	TGTGCCAGCAGCTTAGTGCGGATGAGGGAGCAGTTCTTC	CASSLVRMREQFF
14	.	TRBJ2-5	TRBV5-1	.	TGCGCCAGCAGCTTGGCCGGGACGGATCGGGACCAGTACTTC	CASSLAGTDRDQYF
13	many	TRBJ1-4	TRBV7-9	.	TGTGCCAGCAGCTTAGACCTTAATGAAAAACTGTTTTTT	CASSLDLNEKLFF
11	many	TRBJ2-1	TRBV12-3/TRBV12-4	.	TGTGCCAGCACCCTACGGGGGGAGCAGTTCTTC	CASTLRGEQFF
14	many	TRBJ2-3	TRBV7-2	.	TGTGCCAGCAGCTTAGGCGCTAGTCCGGATACGCAGTATTTT	CASSLGASPDTQYF
14	few	TRBJ1-1	TRBV20-1	.	TGCAGTGCTAGAGATCTGGGGGGCTTTACTGAAGCTTTCTTT	CSARDLGGFTEAFF